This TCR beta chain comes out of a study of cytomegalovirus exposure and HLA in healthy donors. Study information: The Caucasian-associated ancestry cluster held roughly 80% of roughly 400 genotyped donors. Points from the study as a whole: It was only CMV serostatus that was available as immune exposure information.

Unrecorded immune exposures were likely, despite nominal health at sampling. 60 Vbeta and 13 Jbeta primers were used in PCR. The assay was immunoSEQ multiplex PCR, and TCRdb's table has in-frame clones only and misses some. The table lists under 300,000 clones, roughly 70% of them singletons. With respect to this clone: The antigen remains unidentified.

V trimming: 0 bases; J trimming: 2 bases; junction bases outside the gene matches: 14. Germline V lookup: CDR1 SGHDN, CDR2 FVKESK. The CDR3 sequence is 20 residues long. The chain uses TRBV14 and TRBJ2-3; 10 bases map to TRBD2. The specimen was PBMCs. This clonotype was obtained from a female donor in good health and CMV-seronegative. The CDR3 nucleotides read TGTGCCAGCAGCCAAGACGTAACTAGCGGGAAATGGACTACCACAGATACGCAGTATTTT. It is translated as CASSQDVTSGKWTTTDTQYF.